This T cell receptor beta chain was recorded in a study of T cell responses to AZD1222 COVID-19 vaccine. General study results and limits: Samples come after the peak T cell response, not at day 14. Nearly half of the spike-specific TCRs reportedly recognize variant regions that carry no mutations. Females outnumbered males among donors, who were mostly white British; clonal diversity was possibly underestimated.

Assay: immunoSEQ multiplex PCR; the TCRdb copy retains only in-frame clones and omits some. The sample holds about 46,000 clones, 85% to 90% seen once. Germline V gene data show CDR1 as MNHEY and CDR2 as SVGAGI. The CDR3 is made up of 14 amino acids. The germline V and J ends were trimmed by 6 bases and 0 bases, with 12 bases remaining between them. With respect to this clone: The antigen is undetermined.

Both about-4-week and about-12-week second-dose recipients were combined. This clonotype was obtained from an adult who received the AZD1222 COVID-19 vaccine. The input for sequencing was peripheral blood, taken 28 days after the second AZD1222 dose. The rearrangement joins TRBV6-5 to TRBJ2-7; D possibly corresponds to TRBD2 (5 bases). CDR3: CASRDPGSSYEQYF. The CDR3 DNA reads TGTGCCAGCAGGGATCCGGGAAGCTCCTACGAGCAGTACTTC.